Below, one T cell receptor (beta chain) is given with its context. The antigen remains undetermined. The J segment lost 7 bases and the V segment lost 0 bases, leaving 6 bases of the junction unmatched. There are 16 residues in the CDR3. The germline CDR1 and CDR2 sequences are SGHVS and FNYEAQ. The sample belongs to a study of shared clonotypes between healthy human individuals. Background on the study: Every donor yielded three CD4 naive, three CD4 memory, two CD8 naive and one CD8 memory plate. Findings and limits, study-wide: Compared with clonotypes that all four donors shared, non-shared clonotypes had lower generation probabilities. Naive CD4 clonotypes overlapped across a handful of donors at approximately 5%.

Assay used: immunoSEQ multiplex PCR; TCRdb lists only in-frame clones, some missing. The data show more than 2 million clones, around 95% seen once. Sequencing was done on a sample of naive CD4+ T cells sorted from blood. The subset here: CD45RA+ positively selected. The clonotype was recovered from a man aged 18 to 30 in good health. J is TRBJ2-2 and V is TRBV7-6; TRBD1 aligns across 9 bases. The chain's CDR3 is CASSLANRGLNGELFF. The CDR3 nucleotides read TGTGCCAGCAGCTTAGCGAACAGGGGGCTAAACGGGGAGCTGTTTTTT. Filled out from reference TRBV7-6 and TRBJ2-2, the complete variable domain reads GAGVSQSPRYKVTKRGQDVALRCDPISGHVSLYWYRQALGQGPEFLTYFNYEAQQDKSGLPNDRFSAERPEGSISTLTIQRTEQRDSAMYRCASSLANRGLNGELFFGEGSRLTVL.